This passage covers 3 T cell receptor beta chains from one sample sequenced in a study of cytomegalovirus exposure and HLA in healthy donors. Both 60 Vbeta primers and 13 Jbeta primers went into the PCR. Clones were sequenced by immunoSEQ multiplex PCR, and TCRdb holds only the in-frame ones, with some missing. Of under 150,000 clones in the sample, just under 80% were seen once. Sample: PBMCs. The receptor set was obtained from a woman between 40 and 50 years old in good health and CMV-seronegative.

The V gene is TRBV7-2, the J gene TRBJ2-1; 7 positions agree with TRBD2. CDR1 and CDR2 from the germline V gene are SGHTA and FQGNSA. The CDR3 extends over 17 amino acids. The ends lost 5 bases at V and 6 bases at J; junction bases unmatched: 16. CDR3 sequence reads: CASSGSTSLGFVNEQFF. The CDR3 DNA reads as TGTGCCAGCAGCGGCTCGACTAGCCTCGGGTTCGTCAATGAGCAGTTCTTC.

This chain connects TRBV7-8 to TRBJ1-4, with 7 bases that match TRBD1. The CDR3 runs to 15 residues. CDR1 and CDR2 (germline): SGHVS, FQNEAQ. J lost 8 bases, V lost 1 base, and 7 bases had no gene match. This chain's CDR3 is CASSLVPRGDEKLFF. CDR3 sequence (DNA): TGTGCCAGCAGCTTAGTCCCCAGGGGGGACGAAAAACTGTTTTTT.

The chain couples TRBV7-8 to TRBJ1-2; 9 nucleotides match TRBD1. V lost 5 bases to trimming and J lost 4 bases; unmatched junction nucleotides: 11. CDR1 is SGHVS, CDR2 FQNEAQ, per germline. There are 16 residues in the CDR3. DNA for the CDR3: TGTGCCAGCAGCCTCCGGGACAGGGTCTCGGGCTATGGCTACACCTTC. Amino acid sequence: CASSLRDRVSGYGYTF.